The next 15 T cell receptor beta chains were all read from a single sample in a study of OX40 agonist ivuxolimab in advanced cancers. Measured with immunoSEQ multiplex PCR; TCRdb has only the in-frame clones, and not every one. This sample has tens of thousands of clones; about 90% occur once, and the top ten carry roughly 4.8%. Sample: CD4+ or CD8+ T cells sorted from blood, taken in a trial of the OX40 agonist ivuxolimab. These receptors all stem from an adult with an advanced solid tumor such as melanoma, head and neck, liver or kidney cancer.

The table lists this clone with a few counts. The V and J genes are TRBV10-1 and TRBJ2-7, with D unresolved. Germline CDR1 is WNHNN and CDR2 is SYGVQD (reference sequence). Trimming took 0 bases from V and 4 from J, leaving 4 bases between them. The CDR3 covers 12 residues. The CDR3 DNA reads TGCGCCAGCAGTGAGTCAGGGTACGAGCAGTACTTC. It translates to CASSESGYEQYF.

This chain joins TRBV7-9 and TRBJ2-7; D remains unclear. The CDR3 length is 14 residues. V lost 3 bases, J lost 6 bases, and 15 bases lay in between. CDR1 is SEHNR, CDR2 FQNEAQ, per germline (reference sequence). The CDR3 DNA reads TGTGCCAGCAGCTTTTTGGGTAGAACTTCCGAGCAGTACTTC. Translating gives CASSFLGRTSEQYF.

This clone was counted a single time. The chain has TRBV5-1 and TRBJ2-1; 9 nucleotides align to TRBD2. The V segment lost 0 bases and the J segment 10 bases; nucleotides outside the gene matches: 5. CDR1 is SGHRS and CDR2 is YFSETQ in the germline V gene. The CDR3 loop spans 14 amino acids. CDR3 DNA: TGCGCCAGCAGCTTGGGACTAGCGGCTGAGGAGCAGTTCTTC. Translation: CASSLGLAAEEQFF.

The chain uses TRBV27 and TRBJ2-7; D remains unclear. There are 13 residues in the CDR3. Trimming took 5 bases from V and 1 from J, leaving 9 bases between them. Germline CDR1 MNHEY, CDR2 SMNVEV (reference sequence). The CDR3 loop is CASSPPNSYEQYF. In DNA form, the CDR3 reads TGTGCCAGCAGTCCCCCGAATTCCTACGAGCAGTACTTC.

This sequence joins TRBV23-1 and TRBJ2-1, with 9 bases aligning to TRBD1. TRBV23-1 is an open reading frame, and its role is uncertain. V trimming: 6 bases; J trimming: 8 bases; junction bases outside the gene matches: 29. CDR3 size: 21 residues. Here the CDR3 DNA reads TGCGCCAGCAGGCCAGACAGGGGGTATTTTAGAAACACGAAATCGGTCTATGAGCAGTTCTTC. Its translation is CASRPDRGYFRNTKSVYEQFF.

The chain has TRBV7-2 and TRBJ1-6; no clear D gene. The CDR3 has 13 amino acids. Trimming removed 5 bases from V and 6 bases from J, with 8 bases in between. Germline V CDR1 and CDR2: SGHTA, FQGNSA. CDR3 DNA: TGTGCCAGCAGCCCCGGTTTTAATTCACCCCTCCACTTT. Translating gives CASSPGFNSPLHF.

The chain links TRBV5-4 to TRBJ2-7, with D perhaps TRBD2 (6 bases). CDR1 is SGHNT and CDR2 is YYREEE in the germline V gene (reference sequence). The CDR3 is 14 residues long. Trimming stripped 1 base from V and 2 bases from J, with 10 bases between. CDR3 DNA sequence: TGTGCCAGCAGCTTGTCGGGAGCGACCTACGAGCAGTACTTC. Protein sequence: CASSLSGATYEQYF.

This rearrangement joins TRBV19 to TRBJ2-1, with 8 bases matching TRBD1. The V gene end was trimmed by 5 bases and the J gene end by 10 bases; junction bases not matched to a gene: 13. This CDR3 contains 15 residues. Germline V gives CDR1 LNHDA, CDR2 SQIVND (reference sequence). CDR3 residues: CASSEVWDRPGEQFF. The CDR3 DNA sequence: TGTGCCAGTAGTGAGGTTTGGGACAGGCCGGGAGAGCAGTTCTTC.

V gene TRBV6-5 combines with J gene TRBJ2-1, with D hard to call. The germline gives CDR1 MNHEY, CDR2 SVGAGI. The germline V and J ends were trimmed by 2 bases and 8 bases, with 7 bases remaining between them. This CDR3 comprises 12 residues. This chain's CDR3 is CASSYHGDEQFF. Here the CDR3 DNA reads TGTGCCAGCAGTTACCATGGCGATGAGCAGTTCTTC.

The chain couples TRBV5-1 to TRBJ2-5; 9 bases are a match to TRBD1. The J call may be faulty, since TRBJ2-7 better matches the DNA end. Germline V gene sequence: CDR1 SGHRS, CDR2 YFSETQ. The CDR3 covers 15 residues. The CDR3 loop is CASSPGQGISYEQYF. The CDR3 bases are TGCGCCAGCAGCCCCGGACAGGGGATCTCCTACGAGCAGTACTTC.

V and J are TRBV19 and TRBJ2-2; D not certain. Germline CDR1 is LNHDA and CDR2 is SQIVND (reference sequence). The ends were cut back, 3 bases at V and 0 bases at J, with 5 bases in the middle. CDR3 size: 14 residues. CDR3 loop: CASSMRANTGELFF. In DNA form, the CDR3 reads TGTGCCAGTAGTATGCGCGCGAACACCGGGGAGCTGTTTTTT.

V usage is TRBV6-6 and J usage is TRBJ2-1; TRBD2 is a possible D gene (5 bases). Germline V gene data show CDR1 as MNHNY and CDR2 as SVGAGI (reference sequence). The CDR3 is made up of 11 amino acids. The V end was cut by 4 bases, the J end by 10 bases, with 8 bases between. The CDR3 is CASSSGVEQFF. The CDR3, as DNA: TGTGCCAGCAGTTCCGGGGTGGAGCAGTTCTTC.

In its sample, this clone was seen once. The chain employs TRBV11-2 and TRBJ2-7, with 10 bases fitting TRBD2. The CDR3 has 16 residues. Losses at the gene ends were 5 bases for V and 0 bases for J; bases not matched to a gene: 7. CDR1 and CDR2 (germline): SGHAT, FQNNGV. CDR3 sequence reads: CASSTLGLAASYEQYF. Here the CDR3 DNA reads TGTGCCAGCAGCACCCTAGGACTAGCGGCCTCCTACGAGCAGTACTTC. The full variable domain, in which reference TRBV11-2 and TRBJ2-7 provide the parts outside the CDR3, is EAGVAQSPRYKIIEKRQSVAFWCNPISGHATLYWYQQILGQGPKLLIQFQNNGVVDDSQLPKDRFSAERLKGVDSTLKIQPAKLEDSAVYLCASSTLGLAASYEQYFGPGTRLTVT.

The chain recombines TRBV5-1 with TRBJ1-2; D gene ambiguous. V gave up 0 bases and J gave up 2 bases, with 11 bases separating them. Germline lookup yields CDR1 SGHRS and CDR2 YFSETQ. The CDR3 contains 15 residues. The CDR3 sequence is CASSLDKGSNYGYTF. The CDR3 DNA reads TGCGCCAGCAGCTTGGACAAGGGCTCCAACTATGGCTACACCTTC.

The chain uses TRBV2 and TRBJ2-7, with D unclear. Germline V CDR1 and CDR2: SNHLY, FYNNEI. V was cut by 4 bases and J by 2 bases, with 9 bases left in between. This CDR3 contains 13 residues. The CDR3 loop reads CASSGFRPYEQYF. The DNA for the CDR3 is TGTGCCAGCAGTGGTTTTAGGCCCTACGAGCAGTACTTC.